Below are 14 T cell receptor beta chains sequenced from a single sample in a study of cytomegalovirus exposure and HLA in healthy donors. The study ran its PCR with 60 Vbeta and 13 Jbeta primers. Only in-frame clones appear in the TCRdb table, and some are missing; sequencing was by immunoSEQ multiplex PCR. In the table there are about 140,000 clones, 65% to 80% of which are singletons. The sample was PBMCs. These receptors were obtained from a male donor in good health and CMV-seropositive.

The chain uses TRBV27 and TRBJ1-5; a possible D gene is TRBD1 (5 bases). The CDR3 has 16 amino acids. V shed 6 bases and J shed 1 base, with 16 bases lying between them. Germline values: CDR1 MNHEY, CDR2 SMNVEV (reference sequence). The CDR3, as DNA: TGTGCCAGCAGGCCTCTCCTCGGGGGAAGCAATCAGCCCCAGCATTTT. This translates into CASRPLLGGSNQPQHF.

The chain employs TRBV6-5 and TRBJ2-3; 9 bases map to TRBD1. CDR3 length equals 14 residues. The ends lost 2 bases at V and 6 bases at J; junction bases unmatched: 3. Looked up from germline, CDR1 is MNHEY and CDR2 is SVGAGI. In DNA form, the CDR3 reads TGTGCCAGCAGTTACGGACAGGGGACCGATACGCAGTATTTT. It is translated as CASSYGQGTDTQYF.

This chain connects TRBV7-2 to TRBJ2-5; possible D gene TRBD2, 5 bases. Germline-derived CDR1 and CDR2 are SGHTA and FQGNSA. The ends were cut back, 7 bases at V and 1 base at J, with 13 bases in the middle. This CDR3 is built from 14 residues. The CDR3: CASKTGYLQETQYF. The CDR3 DNA reads TGTGCCAGCAAGACGGGATATCTCCAAGAGACCCAGTACTTC.

V and J are TRBV2 and TRBJ1-2; D remains ambiguous. The CDR3 extends over 14 amino acids. Germline CDR1 and CDR2: SNHLY and FYNNEI. Between the trimmed V and J ends, which lost 1 base and 2 bases, there was a span of 8 bases. CDR3 loop: CASSEVAENYGYTF. CDR3 DNA: TGTGCCAGCAGTGAAGTTGCGGAAAACTATGGCTACACCTTC.

In its sample, this clone was seen a few times. The chain is built from TRBV28 and TRBJ2-5, with 7 bases fitting TRBD1. Trimming took 2 bases from V and 5 from J; bases not matched to a gene: 11. CDR3 size: 16 residues. Germline V gene data show CDR1 as MDHEN and CDR2 as SYDVKM. The CDR3 sequence: CASSLGGQLQRETQYF. As DNA, the CDR3 is TGTGCCAGCAGTTTAGGGGGACAGCTTCAGAGGGAGACCCAGTACTTC.

This sequence joins TRBV5-8 and TRBJ2-7; 9 nucleotides agree with TRBD1. Germline-derived CDR1 and CDR2 are SGHTS and YDEGEE. The CDR3 has 16 amino acids. V lost 6 bases and J lost 2; bases outside the gene matches: 12. The CDR3 here is CASKGQGTTYPYEQYF. CDR3 DNA sequence: TGTGCCAGCAAAGGACAGGGGACTACATACCCCTACGAGCAGTACTTC.

As concerns this clone: The same CDR3 also results from other DNA sequences found in this sample. V usage is TRBV5-4 and J usage is TRBJ2-7, with 8 nucleotides matching TRBD1. Germline V CDR1 and CDR2: SGHNT, YYREEE (reference sequence). Trimming removed 4 bases from V and 12 bases from J; junction bases left unmatched: 12. This CDR3 spans 13 amino acids. The CDR3 DNA sequence: TGTGCCAGCAGCCCACAGGGGGTGCCTGAATGGTACTTC. Its protein product is CASSPQGVPEWYF.

The rearrangement joins TRBV25-1 to TRBJ2-1, with 8 bases fitting TRBD2. V lost 1 base to trimming and J lost 9 bases; unmatched junction nucleotides: 11. The length of the CDR3 is 16 residues. Germline-derived CDR1 and CDR2 are MGHDK and SYGVNS. CDR3 in amino acids: CASSELGSGVHGEQFF. CDR3 in DNA: TGTGCCAGCAGTGAATTAGGTAGCGGGGTGCACGGTGAGCAGTTCTTC.

The chain joins TRBV6-1 to TRBJ2-5, with TRBD1 as a possible D gene (5 bases). V was clipped by 4 bases and J by 5 bases, with 17 bases between them. The CDR3 sequence is 15 residues long. Germline V gene data show CDR1 as MNHNS and CDR2 as SASEGT. Written as DNA, the CDR3 is TGTGCCAGCAGTGTCGACAGAGCGCGGATGGAGACCCAGTACTTC. Its translation: CASSVDRARMETQYF.

The J gene is TRBJ2-1, the V gene TRBV6-4; D might be TRBD1 (5 bases). This CDR3 is built from 13 residues. V lost 2 bases to trimming and J lost 8 bases, with 10 bases between them. Germline V gene sequence: CDR1 MRHNA, CDR2 SNTAGT. The CDR3 region is CASSDGRGYEQFF. CDR3 DNA sequence: TGTGCCAGCAGTGACGGTAGGGGCTATGAGCAGTTCTTC.

For this clone: Different DNA sequences within this sample yield the same CDR3. The CDR3 region has the DNA TGTGCCAGCAGCTCCGGGACAGGAGGCTACAATGAGCAGTTCTTC. Amino acid sequence: CASSSGTGGYNEQFF. The gene calls are TRBV11-2 and TRBJ2-1, with 8 bases matching TRBD1. Looked up from germline, CDR1 is SGHAT and CDR2 is FQNNGV. V gave up 4 bases and J gave up 3 bases; unmatched junction bases: 5. The CDR3 is made up of 15 amino acids.

The chain joins TRBV7-9 to TRBJ2-1, with D possibly TRBD2 on 5 matching bases. V lost 8 bases and J 5 bases, leaving 13 bases between the germline ends. CDR1 and CDR2 from the germline V gene are SEHNR and FQNEAQ (reference sequence). The length of the CDR3 is 13 residues. The CDR3 nucleotides are TGTGCCAGCGAGAAACCGGGAAACAATGAGCAGTTCTTC. This sequence encodes CASEKPGNNEQFF.

This chain links TRBV15 with TRBJ2-4; 7 bases match TRBD1. V gave up 0 bases and J gave up 5 bases; unmatched junction bases: 10. The CDR3 has 17 residues. Germline CDR1 LNHNV, CDR2 YYDKDF (reference sequence). CDR3 loop: CATSRDITSGTENIQYF. Written as DNA, the CDR3 is TGTGCCACCAGCAGAGATATCACCTCCGGGACAGAAAACATTCAGTACTTC.

V and J are TRBV7-2 and TRBJ2-3; 7 nucleotides align to TRBD2. The CDR3 totals 15 residues. Germline V gives CDR1 SGHTA, CDR2 FQGNSA. The V segment lost 7 bases and the J segment 0 bases; nucleotides outside the gene matches: 7. Here the CDR3 reads CASIPGTISTDTQYF. The CDR3 nucleotides are TGTGCCAGCATCCCAGGGACTATAAGCACAGATACGCAGTATTTT.